This TCR beta chain comes out of a study of OX40 agonist ivuxolimab in advanced cancers. The V and J ends lost 0 bases and 5 bases, in that order; junction bases with no gene match: 5. Germline CDR1 SGHRS, CDR2 YFSETQ. The CDR3 is made up of 14 amino acids. Sequenced by immunoSEQ multiplex PCR; TCRdb stores in-frame clones only, minus some. The profile shows 20,000 to 25,000 clones, roughly 80% of them singletons. Patients were ruled out by autoimmune disease history or systemic immunosuppression. Study results and limitations: The specificity for antigen of the expanded peripheral T cells was not determined. Clones of CD4+ and CD8+ blood T cells grew by week 6 at doses of 0.1 to 3.0 mg/kg. The authors also found low normalized T-cell clonal expansion in some nonresponders.

This clone was seen a single time. Its antigen is currently unknown. Sequenced material: CD4+ or CD8+ T cells sorted from blood, taken in a trial of the OX40 agonist ivuxolimab. The chain couples TRBV5-1 to TRBJ2-7; 7 bases map to TRBD2. This receptor was obtained from an adult with an advanced solid tumor such as melanoma, head and neck, liver or kidney cancer. CDR3 region: CASSLGGGRNEQYF. The CDR3 DNA sequence: TGCGCCAGCAGCTTGGGAGGCGGGAGAAACGAGCAGTACTTC.